Below, 15 T cell receptor beta chains from the same sample are listed, as sequenced in a study of CD8+CD57+ T cells in acquired aplastic anemia. The TCR beta profiling, which covered VDJ combination and CDR3 sequence, was carried out using genomic DNA as the template. TCRdb ran MiXCR on the reads and lists one entry per CDR3 protein. This table holds about 100,000 distinct CDR3 sequences, roughly 51% found once. What was sequenced was sorted CD4+, CD8+, or CD8+CD57+ T cells (not recorded which) from PBMCs. These TCRs come from a human donor in good health, serving as a control.

This clonotype was counted a single time. The J gene is TRBJ1-1, the V gene TRBV19; D gene uncertain. Germline V lookup: CDR1 LNHDA, CDR2 SQIVND (reference sequence). The CDR3 runs to 12 residues. Trimming stripped 6 bases from V and 5 bases from J, with 10 bases between. The CDR3 DNA reads TGTGCCAGTAGCAAACGCACTACTGAAGCTTTCTTT. Amino acids: CASSKRTTEAFF.

Worth noting for this clonotype: This CDR3 is missing its conserved last phenylalanine or tryptophan, likely due to a read error. The V call is TRBV9, the J call TRBJ1-6, with TRBD1 as a possible D gene (5 bases). Germline CDR1 reads SGDLS; CDR2 reads YYNGEE. The V and J ends lost 2 bases and 8 bases respectively, with 11 bases between them. The CDR3 loop spans 14 amino acids. The CDR3 DNA sequence: TGTGCCAGCAGCGTTGACAGTACACATTCACCCCTCCACTCT. It yields the protein CASSVDSTHSPLHS.

This clonotype was seen ten or more times. The V gene is TRBV27, the J gene TRBJ1-2; weak D call: TRBD1 (5 bases). The CDR3 is made up of 14 amino acids. Trimming pared 2 bases from V and 5 bases from J, leaving 12 bases between. Germline CDR1 is MNHEY and CDR2 is SMNVEV (reference sequence). The CDR3 here is CASSLQGYGYGYTF. CDR3 nucleotide sequence: TGTGCCAGCAGTTTACAGGGCTACGGGTATGGCTACACCTTC.

The chain carries TRBV10-3 and TRBJ2-5, with 9 nucleotides matching TRBD2. The CDR3 has 18 residues. V shed 5 bases, J shed 5 bases, and the junction held 18 bases outside the gene matches. Germline lookup yields CDR1 ENHRY and CDR2 SYGVKD. Written as DNA, the CDR3 is TGTGCCATCAGTCTGGCGGGGGAGGTAGCGGGGGATAGGGAGACCCAGTACTTC. Protein: CAISLAGEVAGDRETQYF.

This clonotype has just one count. This rearrangement joins TRBV19 to TRBJ2-5, with D maybe TRBD2 (5 bases). In germline, CDR1 is LNHDA, CDR2 SQIVND (reference sequence). Trimming shortened V by 3 bases and J by 0 bases, and 5 bases separated the two germline ends. The CDR3 length is 13 residues. The CDR3 protein is CASSIGNQETQYF. For the CDR3, the DNA is TGTGCCAGTAGTATCGGGAACCAAGAGACCCAGTACTTC.

This clonotype was observed a single time. This chain uses TRBV2 with TRBJ1-6; D is unresolved. V shed 2 bases and J shed 7 bases, with 9 bases lying between them. Germline V lookup: CDR1 SNHLY, CDR2 FYNNEI. CDR3 length: 14 residues. CDR3 coding DNA: TGTGCCAGCAGTGAAAAATTCCAGAATTCACCCCTCCACTTT. Amino acids: CASSEKFQNSPLHF.

The CDR3 nucleotides read TGTGCTAGGACAGGTCAAGAGACCCAGTACTTC. Encoded protein: CARTGQETQYF. The chain links TRBV2 to TRBJ2-5, with 7 bases aligning to TRBD1. From germline, CDR1 is SNHLY and CDR2 FYNNEI. The length of the CDR3 is 11 residues.

As for this clonotype: This sequence may be a read error, since a much larger clone differs from it by one base. The chain employs TRBV4-3 and TRBJ1-1, with D tentatively TRBD1 (5 bases). The CDR3 loop spans 16 amino acids. The germline gives CDR1 LGHNA, CDR2 YSLEER. CDR3 sequence: CASGQALGGVDTEAFF. The CDR3 region has the DNA TGCGCCAGCGGCCAAGCTCTTGGGGGAGTAGACACTGAAGCTTTCTTT.

V gene TRBV10-3 combines with J gene TRBJ2-7, with TRBD1 as a possible D gene (5 bases). Germline CDR1 and CDR2: ENHRY and SYGVKD. CDR3 length: 13 residues. V was clipped by 4 bases and J by 7 bases, with 14 bases between them. The CDR3 region is CAISVAGLGEQYF. CDR3 sequence (DNA): TGTGCCATCAGTGTGGCAGGGCTGGGGGAGCAGTACTTC.

This clonotype was detected ten times or more. The CDR3 is CARLTGGIDNYGYTF. In DNA form, the CDR3 reads TGTGCCAGGCTTACAGGGGGCATCGATAACTATGGCTACACCTTC. The V call is TRBV6-1, the J call TRBJ1-2, with 9 bases matching TRBD1. Germline loops: CDR1 MNHNS, CDR2 SASEGT. This CDR3 has 15 amino acids. Trimming cost V 9 bases and J 1 base; bases outside gene matches: 9.

This clonotype was seen at least ten times. The gene calls are TRBV4-1 and TRBJ1-2; D call uncertain. Germline CDR1 reads MGHRA; CDR2 reads YSYEKL. V lost 4 bases, J lost 4 bases, and 22 bases lay in between. The CDR3 sequence is 17 residues long. CDR3 region: CASSPSGPKDYIYGYTF. In DNA form, the CDR3 reads TGCGCCAGCAGCCCATCCGGCCCCAAGGACTATATCTATGGCTACACCTTC.

As for this clonotype: A much larger clone differs by one base, so this may be a read error. The chain recombines TRBV11-2 with TRBJ1-3; D remains unclear. Germline V lookup: CDR1 SGHAT, CDR2 FQNNGV. The CDR3 runs to 11 residues. Trimming left V 10 bases short and J 0 bases short, with 4 bases between. The CDR3 loop is CAITSGNTIYF. CDR3 nucleotides: TGTGCCATCACCTCTGGAAACACCATATATTTT. The full variable domain, with the rest looked up from reference TRBV11-2 and TRBJ1-3, is EAGVAQSPRYKIIEKRQSVAFWCNPISGHATLYWYQQILGQGPKLLIQFQNNGVVDDSQLPKDRFSAERLKGVDSTLKIQPAKLEDSAVYLCAITSGNTIYFGEGSWLTVV.

The gene calls are TRBV7-9 and TRBJ2-7, with 8 nucleotides matching TRBD1. In germline, CDR1 is SEHNR, CDR2 FQNEAQ (reference sequence). This CDR3 comprises 15 residues. The J segment lost 5 bases and the V segment lost 3 bases, leaving 9 bases of the junction unmatched. As DNA, the CDR3 is TGTGCCAGCAGCTTTAGGACAGGGACGGCCCACGAGCAGTACTTC. This gives the protein CASSFRTGTAHEQYF.

This rearrangement joins TRBV2 to TRBJ2-5, with D tentatively TRBD1 (6 bases). The CDR3 loop spans 14 amino acids. V dropped 5 bases and J dropped 2 bases, with 12 bases sitting between them. Germline CDR1 reads SNHLY; CDR2 reads FYNNEI. The CDR3 protein is CASSRDRSQETQYF. Here the CDR3 DNA reads TGTGCCAGCAGTAGAGACAGGAGTCAAGAGACCCAGTACTTC. Based on the CDR3 plus reference TRBV2 and TRBJ2-5, the full variable domain is EPEVTQTPSHQVTQMGQEVILRCVPISNHLYFYWYRQILGQKVEFLVSFYNNEISEKSEIFDDQFSVERPDGSNFTLKIRSTKLEDSAMYFCASSRDRSQETQYFGPGTRLLVL.

V and J are TRBV11-1 and TRBJ2-2, with D perhaps given as TRBD1 or TRBD2 (6 bases each). V was shortened by 5 bases and J by 5 bases, with 21 bases between the two germline ends. Per germline, CDR1 SGHAT and CDR2 FQDESV (reference sequence). The CDR3 has 17 amino acids. CDR3 nucleotide sequence: TGTGCCAGCAGCCTACCGGTGGGTCCGGGGGCGACCGGGGAGCTGTTTTTT. Translated, it gives CASSLPVGPGATGELFF.